These 23 T cell receptor beta chains were sequenced from one sample in a study of patients and donors after allogeneic stem cell transplantation. TCRdb itself ran the RT-PCR reads through MiXCR, one entry per CDR3 protein. The data hold about a million distinct CDR3 sequences, with roughly 17% observed a single time. Sequenced input: blood, either unsorted or a sorted T cell fraction (not recorded which). These receptor sequences come from a human donor who was either an allogeneic HSCT recipient or a stem cell or donor lymphocyte infusion donor (not recorded which). It is not recorded whose cells these are; they may come from a transplant donor.

This clonotype was seen a handful of times. The rearrangement links TRBV4-2 to TRBJ2-5; D call uncertain. V gave up 0 bases and J gave up 3 bases, with 5 bases separating them. The CDR3 has 13 residues. The germline V gene encodes CDR1 LGHNA and CDR2 YNFKEQ. The CDR3 DNA reads as TGTGCCAGCAGCCAAGACTTGAAAGAGACCCAGTACTTC. Translation: CASSQDLKETQYF.

The table lists this clonotype with a few counts. The chain couples TRBV24-1 to TRBJ1-5; D may be TRBD1 (5 bases). V dropped 7 bases and J dropped 10 bases, with 19 bases sitting between them. Germline CDR1 reads KGHDR; CDR2 reads SFDVKD. This CDR3 region has 14 residues. CDR3 amino acids: CATSSRQTTRPQHF. Here the CDR3 DNA reads TGTGCCACCAGCTCCAGACAGACCACGCGTCCCCAGCATTTT.

Ten or more counts support this clonotype. The J gene is TRBJ1-5, the V gene TRBV29-1, with unresolved D. Germline V gene sequence: CDR1 SQVTM, CDR2 ANQGSEA. V dropped 4 bases and J dropped 3 bases, with 10 bases sitting between them. The CDR3 covers 13 residues. For the CDR3, the DNA is TGCAGCGTTGGAACCGGGAACAATCAGCCCCAGCATTTT. It yields the protein CSVGTGNNQPQHF.

The chain uses TRBV6-1 and TRBJ2-3; perhaps D is TRBD1 or TRBD2 (5 bases each). The CDR3 runs to 16 residues. Trimming left V 6 bases short and J 6 bases short, with 22 bases between. Germline CDR1 is MNHNS and CDR2 is SASEGT. This chain's CDR3 is CASSLVGTYVADTQYF. The CDR3 bases are TGTGCCAGCAGCCTGGTGGGGACCTACGTGGCGGATACGCAGTATTTT.

The chain combines TRBV29-1 with TRBJ2-1; TRBD2 agrees at 9 bases. V lost 6 bases, J lost 16 bases, and 16 bases stayed unmatched. Germline V gene lookup returns CDR1 SQVTM and CDR2 ANQGSEA. The CDR3 is made up of 13 amino acids. The chain's CDR3 is CSVDRYGAGGYFF. The CDR3 DNA sequence: TGCAGCGTCGACCGGTATGGAGCGGGAGGCTACTTCTTC.

The chain employs TRBV3-1 and TRBJ2-2; D is perhaps TRBD2 (5 bases). This CDR3 comprises 16 residues. CDR1 and CDR2 from the germline V gene are LGHDT and YNNKEL (reference sequence). V was pared by 7 bases and J by 2 bases, with 17 bases between. The DNA of the CDR3 is TGTGCCAGCAATTACCGGACTCCTGCCAACACCGGGGAGCTGTTTTTT. Its translation: CASNYRTPANTGELFF. Full variable domain (remainder filled in from reference TRBV3-1 and TRBJ2-2): DTAVSQTPKYLVTQMGNDKSIKCEQNLGHDTMYWYKQDSKKFLKIMFSYNNKELIINETVPNRFSPKSPDKAHLNLHINSLELGDSAVYFCASNYRTPANTGELFFGEGSRLTVL.

The gene calls are TRBV4-3 and TRBJ2-1; D not resolved. Germline CDR1 LGHNA, CDR2 YSLEER. V was shortened by 4 bases and J by 8 bases, with 12 bases between the two germline ends. The CDR3 length is 13 residues. CDR3 amino acids: CASSLDPVDEQFF. DNA of the CDR3: TGCGCCAGCAGCCTGGACCCGGTCGATGAGCAGTTCTTC.

This chain uses TRBV20-1 with TRBJ2-3; 7 bases agree with TRBD2. The V segment lost 2 bases and the J segment 10 bases; nucleotides outside the gene matches: 12. Germline V gene data show CDR1 as DFQATT and CDR2 as SNEGSKA (reference sequence). There are 14 residues in the CDR3. The CDR3 reads CSARPLPGGRAQYF. The CDR3 region has the DNA TGCAGTGCTAGACCCCTTCCGGGAGGCAGGGCGCAGTATTTT.

This clonotype showed up just a few times. The chain combines TRBV20-1 with TRBJ2-5; D unresolved. Germline V gene lookup returns CDR1 DFQATT and CDR2 SNEGSKA (reference sequence). V was trimmed by 1 base and J by 3 bases, leaving 6 bases between them. This CDR3 is 12 amino acids long. The CDR3 spells CSARVHKETQYF. CDR3 sequence (DNA): TGCAGTGCTAGAGTCCACAAAGAGACCCAGTACTTC.

The rearrangement links TRBV20-1 to TRBJ1-1; 7 bases fit TRBD1. CDR3 length: 14 amino acids. The V segment lost 2 bases and the J segment 1 base; nucleotides outside the gene matches: 4. CDR1 and CDR2 (germline): DFQATT, SNEGSKA (reference sequence). The CDR3 reads CSARRDSKNTEAFF. CDR3 nucleotides: TGCAGTGCTAGAAGGGACAGTAAGAACACTGAAGCTTTCTTT.

This clonotype was observed a few times. The chain is built from TRBV20-1 and TRBJ2-7, with TRBD2 matching over 11 bases. Germline V gives CDR1 DFQATT, CDR2 SNEGSKA (reference sequence). CDR3 length equals 14 residues. The V gene end was trimmed by 8 bases and the J gene end by 5 bases; junction bases not matched to a gene: 11. The DNA for the CDR3 is TGCAGTCCCGAAGGTAGCGGGGGGGCCAACGAGCAGTACTTC. Protein sequence: CSPEGSGGANEQYF.

The V gene is TRBV3-1, the J gene TRBJ2-3, with 11 bases that match TRBD2. Trimming removed 1 base from V and 6 bases from J; junction bases left unmatched: 15. Germline lookup yields CDR1 LGHDT and CDR2 YNNKEL (reference sequence). This CDR3 comprises 19 residues. The CDR3, as DNA: TGTGCCAGCAGCCAAGCTAGGCTAGCGGGGGGCCCTGGCCCGGATACGCAGTATTTT. This codes for CASSQARLAGGPGPDTQYF.

A word on this clonotype: A read error may produce the germline difference seen at one junction end. The chain uses TRBV20-1 and TRBJ1-2, with D perhaps TRBD1 (5 bases). Germline V CDR1 and CDR2: DFQATT, SNEGSKA (reference sequence). This CDR3 spans 14 amino acids. In DNA form, the CDR3 reads TGCAGTGCTAGTAGGGGCGGGACCCTCCGTGTTCTCTCCTTC. Protein product: CSASRGGTLRVLSF.

V gene TRBV29-1 combines with J gene TRBJ1-6; D is unresolved. Germline lookup yields CDR1 SQVTM and CDR2 ANQGSEA. The CDR3 is made up of 13 amino acids. The ends were cut back, 4 bases at V and 9 bases at J, with 13 bases in the middle. The CDR3 here is CSVGQRSGSPLHF. In DNA form, the CDR3 reads TGCAGCGTTGGACAACGGTCAGGTTCACCCCTCCACTTT.

For the CDR3, the DNA is TGCGCCAGCGCCTCCTCTAAACTAGCGAATAAGCGCTACGAGCAGTACTTC. It specifies CASASSKLANKRYEQYF. The chain recombines TRBV5-1 with TRBJ2-7; 7 bases are shared with TRBD2. Unmatched junction bases numbered 19, after V lost 7 bases and J lost 3 bases. Germline assignment: CDR1 SGHRS and CDR2 YFSETQ. CDR3 length: 17 amino acids.

There are a few counts of this clonotype. The chain joins TRBV10-3 to TRBJ2-3; D gene ambiguous. CDR1 and CDR2 (germline): ENHRY, SYGVKD. Trimming cost V 0 bases and J 8 bases, with 6 bases left between them. The CDR3 has 12 residues. CDR3 loop: CAISESSGTQYF. CDR3 DNA sequence: TGTGCCATCAGTGAGTCCTCGGGTACGCAGTATTTT.

The chain employs TRBV2 and TRBJ2-2, with 9 bases matching TRBD2. With 8 bases clipped from V and 7 bases from J, the junction kept 8 bases outside the gene matches. The CDR3 contains 14 residues. The germline V gene encodes CDR1 SNHLY and CDR2 FYNNEI. CDR3 residues: CASSQREAVGELFF. The CDR3 DNA follows: TGTGCCAGCTCCCAGCGGGAGGCCGTCGGGGAGCTGTTTTTT.

The table lists this clonotype with a few counts. This chain uses TRBV6-1 with TRBJ2-5, with 7 bases fitting TRBD1. The CDR3 runs 16 residues. Germline trimming cut 1 base from V and 0 bases from J; bases unmatched to any gene: 5. Germline CDR1 reads MNHNS; CDR2 reads SASEGT. CDR3 coding DNA: TGTGCCAGCAGTGAAGGGGGACAGATGTACCAAGAGACCCAGTACTTC. This sequence encodes CASSEGGQMYQETQYF.

This clonotype was counted between two and nine times. V gene TRBV25-1 combines with J gene TRBJ1-3; the D is unclear. The CDR3 consists of 12 residues. Trimming cost V 3 bases and J 4 bases, with 4 bases left between them. The germline V gene has CDR1 MGHDK and CDR2 SYGVNS. The CDR3 region has the DNA TGTGCCAGCAGTGACAACGGAAACACCATATATTTT. Translated, it gives CASSDNGNTIYF.

This clonotype was counted only a few times. The chain has TRBV4-2 and TRBJ2-7; 13 positions match TRBD2. Germline CDR1 is LGHNA and CDR2 is YNFKEQ. Losses at the gene ends were 3 bases for V and 6 bases for J; bases not matched to a gene: 14. This CDR3 is built from 18 residues. Here the CDR3 reads CASSQTGTSGASSGEQYF. For the CDR3, the DNA is TGTGCCAGCAGCCAGACCGGGACTAGCGGGGCGAGTTCGGGCGAGCAGTACTTC.

The chain joins TRBV27 to TRBJ1-2; TRBD1 might be the D (5 bases). Trimming pared 2 bases from V and 4 bases from J, leaving 20 bases between. This CDR3 is built from 17 residues. Germline values: CDR1 MNHEY, CDR2 SMNVEV (reference sequence). The CDR3 sequence is CASSLVAPSGLAYGYTF. The CDR3 nucleotides are TGTGCCAGCAGTTTAGTGGCCCCATCGGGGCTTGCCTATGGCTACACCTTC.

V gene TRBV4-3 combines with J gene TRBJ2-5; D is unresolved. CDR1 and CDR2 from the germline V gene are LGHNA and YSLEER. The CDR3 is 13 amino acids. Trimming took 1 base from V and 5 from J, leaving 8 bases between them. This CDR3 is CASSQVIWETQYF. CDR3 DNA: TGCGCCAGCAGCCAAGTTATTTGGGAGACCCAGTACTTC.

This sequence joins TRBV18 and TRBJ2-3, with D unresolved. CDR1 is KGHSH and CDR2 is LQKENI in the germline V gene. The CDR3 is made up of 12 amino acids. Trimming shortened V by 5 bases and J by 4 bases, and 7 bases separated the two germline ends. The CDR3 nucleotides read TGTGCCAGCTCATCGTTTTCAGATACGCAGTATTTT. It specifies CASSSFSDTQYF.